This TCR beta chain was sequenced during a study of CD8+ T cells in alopecia areata. On the study more broadly: It was oral tofacitinib, at 5 to 10 mg twice daily, that treated patients received.

In each case, RNA was isolated and then reverse transcribed into cDNA as the sequencing template. Here immunoSEQ multiplex PCR was the method, and the copy in TCRdb shows in-frame clones only, minus some. The sample consists of some 180,000 clones, 50% to 70% of them appearing once. Regarding this clone: No antigen is known for it.

Study observations and caveats: Greater clonality was observed in lesional scalp samples, especially alopecia totalis/universalis, versus normal scalp.

Researchers took lesional scalp punch biopsies and peripheral blood from people who were alopecia areata patients. Per the germline V gene, CDR1 is MGHRA and CDR2 is YSYEKL. CDR3 length: 14 residues. V was clipped by 0 bases and J by 6 bases; unmatched bases: 4. V gene TRBV4-1 combines with J gene TRBJ1-2, with 7 bases aligning to TRBD1. The sample here was CD4+ T cells sorted from blood, taken at week 0. The receptor comes from a human donor with alopecia areata. Here the CDR3 DNA reads TGCGCCAGCAGCCAAGAACAGGGGAGGAATGGCTACACCTTC. Translating gives CASSQEQGRNGYTF.